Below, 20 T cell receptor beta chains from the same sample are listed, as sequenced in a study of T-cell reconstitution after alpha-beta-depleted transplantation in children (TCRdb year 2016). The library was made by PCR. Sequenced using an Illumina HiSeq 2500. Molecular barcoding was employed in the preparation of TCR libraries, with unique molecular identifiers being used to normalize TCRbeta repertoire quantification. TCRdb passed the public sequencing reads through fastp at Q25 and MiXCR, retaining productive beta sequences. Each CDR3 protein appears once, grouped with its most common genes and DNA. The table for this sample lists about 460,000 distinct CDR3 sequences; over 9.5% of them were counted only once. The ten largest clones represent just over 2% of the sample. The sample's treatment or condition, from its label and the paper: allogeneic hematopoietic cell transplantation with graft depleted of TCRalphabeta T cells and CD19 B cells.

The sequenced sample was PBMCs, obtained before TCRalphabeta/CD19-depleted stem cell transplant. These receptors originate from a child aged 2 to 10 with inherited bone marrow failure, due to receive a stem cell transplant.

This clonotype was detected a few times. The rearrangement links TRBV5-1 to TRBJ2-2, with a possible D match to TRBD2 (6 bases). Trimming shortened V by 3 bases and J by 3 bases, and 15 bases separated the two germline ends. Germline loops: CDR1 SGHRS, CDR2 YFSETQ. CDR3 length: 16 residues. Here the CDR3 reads CASSWAGLSDTGELFF. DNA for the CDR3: TGCGCCAGCAGCTGGGCGGGACTTTCGGACACCGGGGAGCTGTTTTTT.

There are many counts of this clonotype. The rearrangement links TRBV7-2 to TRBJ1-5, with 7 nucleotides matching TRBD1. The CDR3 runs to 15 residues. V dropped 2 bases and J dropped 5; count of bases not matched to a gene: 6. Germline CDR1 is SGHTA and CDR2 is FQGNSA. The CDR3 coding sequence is TGTGCCAGCAGCTTACGGGGCAGGGGGGATCAGCCCCAGCATTTT. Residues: CASSLRGRGDQPQHF.

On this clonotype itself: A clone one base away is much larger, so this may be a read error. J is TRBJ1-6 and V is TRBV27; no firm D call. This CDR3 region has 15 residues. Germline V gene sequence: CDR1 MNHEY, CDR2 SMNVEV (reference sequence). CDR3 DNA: TGTGCCAGCAGTATCTCCCGGAATGGCGGTCCACCGCTCCACTTT. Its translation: CASSISRNGGPPLHF.

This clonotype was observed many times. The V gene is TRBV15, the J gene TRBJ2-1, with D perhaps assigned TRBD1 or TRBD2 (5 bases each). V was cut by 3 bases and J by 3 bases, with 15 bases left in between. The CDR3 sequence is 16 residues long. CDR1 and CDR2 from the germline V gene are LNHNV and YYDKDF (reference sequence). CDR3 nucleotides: TGTGCCACCAGCAGTACGGGGCGAGGTAACTACAATGAGCAGTTCTTC. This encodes CATSSTGRGNYNEQFF.

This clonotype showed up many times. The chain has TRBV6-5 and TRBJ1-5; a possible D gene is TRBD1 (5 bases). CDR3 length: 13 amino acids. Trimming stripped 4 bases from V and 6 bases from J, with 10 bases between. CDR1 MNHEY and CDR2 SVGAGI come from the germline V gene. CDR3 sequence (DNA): TGTGCCAGCAGTTTCGGGACCGGTCAGCCCCAGCATTTT. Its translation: CASSFGTGQPQHF.

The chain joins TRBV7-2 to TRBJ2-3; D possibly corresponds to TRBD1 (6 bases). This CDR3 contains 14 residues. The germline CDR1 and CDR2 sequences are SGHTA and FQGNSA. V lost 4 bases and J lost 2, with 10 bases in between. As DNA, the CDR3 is TGTGCCAGCAGCTCGGGACACTTCACAGATACGCAGTATTTT. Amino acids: CASSSGHFTDTQYF.

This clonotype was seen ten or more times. CDR3: CASSLWLRLAGNLSYEQYF. The DNA for the CDR3 is TGTGCCAGCAGCTTATGGTTGCGTCTAGCGGGAAACCTCTCCTACGAGCAGTACTTC. V and J are TRBV11-2 and TRBJ2-7; 9 bases map to TRBD2. V was clipped by 2 bases and J by 0 bases; unmatched bases: 14. Germline CDR1 is SGHAT and CDR2 is FQNNGV. The CDR3 is 19 residues long.

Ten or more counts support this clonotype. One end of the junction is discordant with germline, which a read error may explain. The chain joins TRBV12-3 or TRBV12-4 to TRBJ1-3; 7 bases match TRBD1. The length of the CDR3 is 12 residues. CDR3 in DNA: TGTGCCAGCACCACACCGGGACAGCCTCACCATTTT. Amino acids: CASTTPGQPHHF.

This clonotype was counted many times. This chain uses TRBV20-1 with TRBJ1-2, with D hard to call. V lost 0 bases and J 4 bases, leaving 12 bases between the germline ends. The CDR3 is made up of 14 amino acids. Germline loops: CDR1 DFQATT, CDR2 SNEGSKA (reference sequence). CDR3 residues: CSARDQVGPYGYTF. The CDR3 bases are TGCAGTGCTAGAGATCAAGTTGGCCCCTATGGCTACACCTTC.

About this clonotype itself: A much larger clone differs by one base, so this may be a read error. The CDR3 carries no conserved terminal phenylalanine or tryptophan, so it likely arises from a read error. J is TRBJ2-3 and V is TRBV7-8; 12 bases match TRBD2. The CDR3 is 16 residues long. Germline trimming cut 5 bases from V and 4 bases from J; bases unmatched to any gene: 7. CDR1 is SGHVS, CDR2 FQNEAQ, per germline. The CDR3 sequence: CASSTTSGRMSDTQYL. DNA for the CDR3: TGTGCCAGCAGCACAACTAGCGGGAGGATGTCAGATACGCAGTATTTA.

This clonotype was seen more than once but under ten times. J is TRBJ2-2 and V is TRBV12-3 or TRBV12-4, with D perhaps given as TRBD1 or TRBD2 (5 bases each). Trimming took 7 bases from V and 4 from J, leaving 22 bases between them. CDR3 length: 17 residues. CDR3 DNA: TGTGCCAGCACCACCTCAGGGCTAAGTCGGGGCACCGGGGAGCTGTTTTTT. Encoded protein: CASTTSGLSRGTGELFF.

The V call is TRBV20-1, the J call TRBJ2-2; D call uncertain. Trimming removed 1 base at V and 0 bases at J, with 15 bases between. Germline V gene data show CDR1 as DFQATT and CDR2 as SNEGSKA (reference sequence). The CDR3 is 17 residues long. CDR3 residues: CSARVPLNSANTGELFF. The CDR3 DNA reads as TGCAGTGCTAGAGTCCCCCTTAACAGCGCGAACACCGGGGAGCTGTTTTTT.

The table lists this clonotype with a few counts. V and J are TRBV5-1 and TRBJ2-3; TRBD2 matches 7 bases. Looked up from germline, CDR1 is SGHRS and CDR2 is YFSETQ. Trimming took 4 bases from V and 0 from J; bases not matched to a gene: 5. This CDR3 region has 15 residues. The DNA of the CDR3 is TGCGCCAGCAGCATCCGGGAGGCTAGCACAGATACGCAGTATTTT. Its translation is CASSIREASTDTQYF.

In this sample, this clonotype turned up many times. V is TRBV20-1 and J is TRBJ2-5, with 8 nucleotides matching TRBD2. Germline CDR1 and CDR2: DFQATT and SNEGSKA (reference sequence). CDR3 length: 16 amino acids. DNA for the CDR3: TGCAGCCGAAAGTCCCGTGGACTAGCCGGTTGGGGGACCCAGTACTTC. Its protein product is CSRKSRGLAGWGTQYF.

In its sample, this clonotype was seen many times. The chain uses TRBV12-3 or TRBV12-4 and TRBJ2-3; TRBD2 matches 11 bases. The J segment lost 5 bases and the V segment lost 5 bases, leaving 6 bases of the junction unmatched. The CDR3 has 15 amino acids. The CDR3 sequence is CASSVLAGDLDTQYF. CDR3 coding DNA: TGTGCCAGCAGTGTACTAGCGGGAGATTTAGATACGCAGTATTTT.

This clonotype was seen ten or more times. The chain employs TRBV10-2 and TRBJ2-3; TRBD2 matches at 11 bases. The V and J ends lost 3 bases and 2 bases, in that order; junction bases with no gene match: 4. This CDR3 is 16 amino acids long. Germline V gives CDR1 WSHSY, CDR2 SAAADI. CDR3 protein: CASSDGLAGLTDTQYF. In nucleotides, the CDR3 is TGCGCCAGCAGTGATGGACTAGCGGGCCTCACAGATACGCAGTATTTT.

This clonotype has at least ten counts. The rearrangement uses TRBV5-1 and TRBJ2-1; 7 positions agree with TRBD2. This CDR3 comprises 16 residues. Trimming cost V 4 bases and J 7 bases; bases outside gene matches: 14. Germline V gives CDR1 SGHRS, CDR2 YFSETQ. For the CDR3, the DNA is TGCGCCAGCAGCCAAAACAGCGGGAACGGGGGAAATGAGCAGTTCTTC. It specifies CASSQNSGNGGNEQFF.

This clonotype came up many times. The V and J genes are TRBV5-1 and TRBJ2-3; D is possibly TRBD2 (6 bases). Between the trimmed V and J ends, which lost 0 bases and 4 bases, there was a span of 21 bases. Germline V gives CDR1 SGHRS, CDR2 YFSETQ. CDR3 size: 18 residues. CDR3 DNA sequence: TGCGCCAGCAGCTTGGCCTTGGGGGAGGCTCTCGTCCCAGATACGCAGTATTTT. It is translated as CASSLALGEALVPDTQYF.

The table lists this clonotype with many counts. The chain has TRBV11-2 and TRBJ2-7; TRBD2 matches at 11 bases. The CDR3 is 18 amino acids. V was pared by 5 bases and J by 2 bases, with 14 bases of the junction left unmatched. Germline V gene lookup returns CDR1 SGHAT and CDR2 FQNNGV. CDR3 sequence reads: CASSRRPGLAENPYEQYF. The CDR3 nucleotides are TGTGCCAGCAGCCGCCGACCGGGACTAGCGGAAAACCCCTACGAGCAGTACTTC.

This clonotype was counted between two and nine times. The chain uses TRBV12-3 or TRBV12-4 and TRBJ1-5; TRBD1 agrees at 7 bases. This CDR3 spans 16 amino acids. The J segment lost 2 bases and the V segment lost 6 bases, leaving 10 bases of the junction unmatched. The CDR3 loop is CASRLTGARGNQPQHF. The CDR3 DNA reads TGTGCCAGCAGGTTAACAGGGGCGCGAGGCAATCAGCCCCAGCATTTT.